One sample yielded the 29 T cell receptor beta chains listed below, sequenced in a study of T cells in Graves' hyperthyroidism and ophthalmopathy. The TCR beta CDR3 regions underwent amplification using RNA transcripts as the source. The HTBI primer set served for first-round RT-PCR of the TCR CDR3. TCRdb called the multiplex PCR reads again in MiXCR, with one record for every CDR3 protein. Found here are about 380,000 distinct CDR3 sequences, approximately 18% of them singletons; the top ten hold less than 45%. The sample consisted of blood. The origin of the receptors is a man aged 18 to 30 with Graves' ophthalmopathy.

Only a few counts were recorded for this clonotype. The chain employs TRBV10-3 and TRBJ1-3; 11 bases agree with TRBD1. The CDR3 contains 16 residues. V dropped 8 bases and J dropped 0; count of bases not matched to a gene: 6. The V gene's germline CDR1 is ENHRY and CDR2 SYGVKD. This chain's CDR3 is CAIRTGTGGSGNTIYF. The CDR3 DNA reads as TGTGCCATCCGGACCGGGACAGGGGGCTCTGGAAACACCATATATTTT.

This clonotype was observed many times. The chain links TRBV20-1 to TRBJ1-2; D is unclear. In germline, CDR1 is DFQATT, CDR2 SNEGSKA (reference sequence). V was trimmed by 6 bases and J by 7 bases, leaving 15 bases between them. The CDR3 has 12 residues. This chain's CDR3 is CSAKSILSGYTF. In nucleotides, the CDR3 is TGCAGTGCAAAAAGCATTCTCAGTGGCTACACCTTC.

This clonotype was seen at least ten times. The CDR3 nucleotides read TGTGCCAGCAGTTACTCGAAGGCAGGGGAGGGCTACACCTTC. Translated, it gives CASSYSKAGEGYTF. The chain combines TRBV6-5 with TRBJ1-2; weak D call: TRBD1 (6 bases). V shed 0 bases and J shed 8 bases, with 13 bases lying between them. This CDR3 has 14 amino acids. Looked up from germline, CDR1 is MNHEY and CDR2 is SVGAGI.

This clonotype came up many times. CDR3: CASSLDELETQYF. The DNA for the CDR3 is TGCGCCAGCAGCTTGGACGAGTTGGAGACCCAGTACTTC. The chain links TRBV5-1 to TRBJ2-5; D gene uncertain. Trimming stripped 0 bases from V and 5 bases from J, with 8 bases between. The CDR3 runs to 13 residues. Germline loops: CDR1 SGHRS, CDR2 YFSETQ.

CDR3 DNA: TGTGCCAGCAGTGGACTGGAGACCCAGTACTTC. Translated: CASSGLETQYF. The V gene is TRBV2, the J gene TRBJ2-5, with no clear D. The CDR3 spans 11 residues. Germline assignment: CDR1 SNHLY and CDR2 FYNNEI. Trimming stripped 4 bases from V and 5 bases from J, with 5 bases between.

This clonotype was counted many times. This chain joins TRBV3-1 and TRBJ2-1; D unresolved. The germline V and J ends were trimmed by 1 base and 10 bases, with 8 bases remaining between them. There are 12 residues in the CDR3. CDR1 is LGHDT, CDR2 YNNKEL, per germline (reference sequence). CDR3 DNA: TGTGCCAGCAGCCAAGGCGGACGGGAGCAGTTCTTC. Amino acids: CASSQGGREQFF.

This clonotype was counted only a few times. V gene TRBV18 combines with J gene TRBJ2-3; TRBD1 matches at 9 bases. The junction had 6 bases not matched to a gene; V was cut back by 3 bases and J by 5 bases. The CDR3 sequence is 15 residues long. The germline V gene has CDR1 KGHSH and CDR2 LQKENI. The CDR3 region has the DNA TGTGCCAGCTCACCCGGACAGGGGAAAATAGATACGCAGTATTTT. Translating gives CASSPGQGKIDTQYF. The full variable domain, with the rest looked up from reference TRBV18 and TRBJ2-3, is NAGVMQNPRHLVRRRGQEARLRCSPMKGHSHVYWYRQLPEEGLKFMVYLQKENIIDESGMPKERFSAEFPKEGPSILRIQQVVRGDSAAYFCASSPGQGKIDTQYFGPGTRLTVL.

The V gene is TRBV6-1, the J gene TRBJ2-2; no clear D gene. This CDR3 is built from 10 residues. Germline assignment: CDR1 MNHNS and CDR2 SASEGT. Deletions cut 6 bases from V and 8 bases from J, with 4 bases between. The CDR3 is CASRSGELFF. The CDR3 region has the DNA TGTGCCAGCAGATCGGGGGAGCTGTTTTTT.

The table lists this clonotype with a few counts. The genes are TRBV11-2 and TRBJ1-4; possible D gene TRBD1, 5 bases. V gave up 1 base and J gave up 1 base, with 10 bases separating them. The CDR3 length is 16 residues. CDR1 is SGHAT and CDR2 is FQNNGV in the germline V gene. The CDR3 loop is CASSLAQGGTNEKLFF. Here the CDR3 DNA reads TGTGCCAGCAGCTTAGCCCAGGGAGGAACTAATGAAAAACTGTTTTTT. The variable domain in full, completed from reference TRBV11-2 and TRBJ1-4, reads EAGVAQSPRYKIIEKRQSVAFWCNPISGHATLYWYQQILGQGPKLLIQFQNNGVVDDSQLPKDRFSAERLKGVDSTLKIQPAKLEDSAVYLCASSLAQGGTNEKLFFGSGTQLSVL.

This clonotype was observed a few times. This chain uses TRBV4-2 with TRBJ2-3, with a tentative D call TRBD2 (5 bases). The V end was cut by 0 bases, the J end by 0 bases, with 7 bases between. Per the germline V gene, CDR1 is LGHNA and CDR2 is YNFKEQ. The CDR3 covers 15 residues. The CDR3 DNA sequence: TGTGCCAGCAGCCAAGATCGGACTAGCACAGATACGCAGTATTTT. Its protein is CASSQDRTSTDTQYF.

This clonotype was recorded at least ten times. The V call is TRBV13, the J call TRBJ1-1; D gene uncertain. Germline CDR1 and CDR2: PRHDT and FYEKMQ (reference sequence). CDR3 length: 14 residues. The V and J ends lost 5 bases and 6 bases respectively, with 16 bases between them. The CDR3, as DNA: TGTGCCAGCAGCACCCTAGGGAGGAGACCTGAAGCTTTCTTT. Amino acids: CASSTLGRRPEAFF.

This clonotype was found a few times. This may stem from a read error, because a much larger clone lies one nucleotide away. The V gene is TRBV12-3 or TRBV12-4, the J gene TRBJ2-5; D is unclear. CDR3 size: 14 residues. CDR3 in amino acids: CASSLDQTPETRYF. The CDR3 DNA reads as TGTGCCAGCAGTTTAGACCAGACACCAGAGACCCGGTACTTC.

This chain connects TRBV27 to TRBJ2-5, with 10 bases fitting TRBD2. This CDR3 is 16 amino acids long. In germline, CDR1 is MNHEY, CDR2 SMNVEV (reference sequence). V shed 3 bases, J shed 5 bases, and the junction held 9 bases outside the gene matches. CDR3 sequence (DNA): TGTGCCAGCAGTTTGGGACTAGCGACGACTGGGGAGACCCAGTACTTC. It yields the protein CASSLGLATTGETQYF.

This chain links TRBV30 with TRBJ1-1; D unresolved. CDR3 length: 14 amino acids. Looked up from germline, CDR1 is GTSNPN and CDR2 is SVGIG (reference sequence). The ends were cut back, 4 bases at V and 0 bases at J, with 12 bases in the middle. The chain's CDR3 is CAWKAGGMNTEAFF. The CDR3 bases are TGTGCCTGGAAGGCTGGTGGAATGAACACTGAAGCTTTCTTT.

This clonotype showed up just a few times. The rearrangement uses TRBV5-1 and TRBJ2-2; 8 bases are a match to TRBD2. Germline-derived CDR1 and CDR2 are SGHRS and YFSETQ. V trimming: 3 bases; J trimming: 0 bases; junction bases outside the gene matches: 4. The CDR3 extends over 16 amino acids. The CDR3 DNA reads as TGCGCCAGCAGCTCAGCGGGGGAGCCGAACACCGGGGAGCTGTTTTTT. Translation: CASSSAGEPNTGELFF.

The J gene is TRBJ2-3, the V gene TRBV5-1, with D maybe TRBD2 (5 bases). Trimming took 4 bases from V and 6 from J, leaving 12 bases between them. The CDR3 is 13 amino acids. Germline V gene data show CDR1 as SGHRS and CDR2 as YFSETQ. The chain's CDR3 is CASSPRDLDTQYF. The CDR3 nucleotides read TGCGCCAGCAGCCCGAGGGATCTTGATACGCAGTATTTT.

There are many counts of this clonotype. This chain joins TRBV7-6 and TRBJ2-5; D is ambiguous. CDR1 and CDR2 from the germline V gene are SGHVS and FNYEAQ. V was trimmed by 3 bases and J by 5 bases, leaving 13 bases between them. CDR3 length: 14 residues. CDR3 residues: CASSLSLGSETQYF. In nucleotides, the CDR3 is TGTGCCAGCAGCTTGAGTCTAGGATCTGAGACCCAGTACTTC.

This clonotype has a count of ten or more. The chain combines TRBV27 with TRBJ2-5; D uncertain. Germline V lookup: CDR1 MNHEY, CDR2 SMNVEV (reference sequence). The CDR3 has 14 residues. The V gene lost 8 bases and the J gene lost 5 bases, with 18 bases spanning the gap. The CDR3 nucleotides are TGTGCCAGCGCCCACTGGGCCCAAAGGGAGACCCAGTACTTC. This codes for CASAHWAQRETQYF.

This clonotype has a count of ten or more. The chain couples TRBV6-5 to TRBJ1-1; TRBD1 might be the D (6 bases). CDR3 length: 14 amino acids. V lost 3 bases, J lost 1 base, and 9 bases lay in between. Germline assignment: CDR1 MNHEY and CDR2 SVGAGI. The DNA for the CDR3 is TGTGCCAGCAGTTATAAGACAGGGAACACTGAAGCTTTCTTT. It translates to CASSYKTGNTEAFF.

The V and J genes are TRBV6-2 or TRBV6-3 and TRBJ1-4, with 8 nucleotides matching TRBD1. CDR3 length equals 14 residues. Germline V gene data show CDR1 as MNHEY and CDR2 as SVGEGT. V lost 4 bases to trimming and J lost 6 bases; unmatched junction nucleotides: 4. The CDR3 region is CASSSLDRDEKLFF. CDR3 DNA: TGTGCCAGCAGTTCTCTGGACAGGGATGAAAAACTGTTTTTT.

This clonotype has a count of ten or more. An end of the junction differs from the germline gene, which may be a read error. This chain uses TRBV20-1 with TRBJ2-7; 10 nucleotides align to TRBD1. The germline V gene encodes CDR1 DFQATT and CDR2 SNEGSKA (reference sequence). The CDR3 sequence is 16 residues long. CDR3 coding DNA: TGCAGTGCTGTCGACCGGGACAGGGGACTCTCCTTCGAGCAGTACTTC. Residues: CSAVDRDRGLSFEQYF.

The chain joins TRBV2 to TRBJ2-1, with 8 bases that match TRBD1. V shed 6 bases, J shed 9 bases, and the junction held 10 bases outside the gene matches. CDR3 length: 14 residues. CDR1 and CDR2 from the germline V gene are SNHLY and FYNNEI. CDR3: CASRVGTGTSEQFF. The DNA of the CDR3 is TGTGCCAGCAGGGTCGGGACAGGCACTAGTGAGCAGTTCTTC.

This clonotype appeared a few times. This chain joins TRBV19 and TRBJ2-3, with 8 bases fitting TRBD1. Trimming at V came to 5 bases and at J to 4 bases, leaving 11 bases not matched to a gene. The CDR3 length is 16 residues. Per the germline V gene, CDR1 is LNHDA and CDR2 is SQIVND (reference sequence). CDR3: CASSPWTGSTADTQYF. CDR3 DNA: TGTGCCAGTAGTCCTTGGACAGGGAGCACAGCAGATACGCAGTATTTT.

Here the CDR3 DNA reads TGTGCCACCAGTGATCCGGGACAGAACACTGAAGCTTTCTTT. Translation gives CATSDPGQNTEAFF. The rearrangement joins TRBV24-1 to TRBJ1-1; TRBD1 might be the D (6 bases). V was pared by 3 bases and J by 1 base, with 8 bases between. This CDR3 has 14 amino acids. The germline gives CDR1 KGHDR, CDR2 SFDVKD.

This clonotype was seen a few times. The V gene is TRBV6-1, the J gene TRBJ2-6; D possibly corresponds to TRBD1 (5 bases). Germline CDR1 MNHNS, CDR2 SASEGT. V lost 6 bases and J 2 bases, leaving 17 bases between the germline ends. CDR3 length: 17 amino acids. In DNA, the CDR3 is TGTGCCAGCAGCAACCGGGTCCTAGGGGCTGGGGCCAACGTCCTGACTTTC. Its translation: CASSNRVLGAGANVLTF.

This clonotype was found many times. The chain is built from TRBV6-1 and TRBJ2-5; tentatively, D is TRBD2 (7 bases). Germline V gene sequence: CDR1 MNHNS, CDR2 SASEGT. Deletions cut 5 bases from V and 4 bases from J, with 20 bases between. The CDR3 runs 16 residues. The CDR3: CASSSLGAGARETQYF. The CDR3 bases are TGTGCCAGCAGTTCCCTCGGGGCGGGGGCTCGAGAGACCCAGTACTTC.

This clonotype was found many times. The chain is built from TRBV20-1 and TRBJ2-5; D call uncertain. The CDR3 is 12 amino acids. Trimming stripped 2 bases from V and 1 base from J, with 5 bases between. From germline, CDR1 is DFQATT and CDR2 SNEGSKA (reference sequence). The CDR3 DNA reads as TGCAGTGCTAGAACCGGCCAAGAGACCCAGTACTTC. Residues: CSARTGQETQYF.

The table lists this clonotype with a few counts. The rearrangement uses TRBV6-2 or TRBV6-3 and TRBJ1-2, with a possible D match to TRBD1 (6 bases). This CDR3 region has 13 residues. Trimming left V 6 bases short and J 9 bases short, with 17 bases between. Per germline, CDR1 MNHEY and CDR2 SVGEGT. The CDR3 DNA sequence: TGTGCCAGCAGCAGGGGACGGAAGACCAGCTACACCTTC. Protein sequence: CASSRGRKTSYTF.

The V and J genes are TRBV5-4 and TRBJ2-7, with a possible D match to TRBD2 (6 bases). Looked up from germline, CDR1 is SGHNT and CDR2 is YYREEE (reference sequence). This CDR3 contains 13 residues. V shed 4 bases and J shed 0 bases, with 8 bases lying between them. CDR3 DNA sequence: TGTGCCAGCAGCACGGACTACTCCTACGAGCAGTACTTC. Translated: CASSTDYSYEQYF.